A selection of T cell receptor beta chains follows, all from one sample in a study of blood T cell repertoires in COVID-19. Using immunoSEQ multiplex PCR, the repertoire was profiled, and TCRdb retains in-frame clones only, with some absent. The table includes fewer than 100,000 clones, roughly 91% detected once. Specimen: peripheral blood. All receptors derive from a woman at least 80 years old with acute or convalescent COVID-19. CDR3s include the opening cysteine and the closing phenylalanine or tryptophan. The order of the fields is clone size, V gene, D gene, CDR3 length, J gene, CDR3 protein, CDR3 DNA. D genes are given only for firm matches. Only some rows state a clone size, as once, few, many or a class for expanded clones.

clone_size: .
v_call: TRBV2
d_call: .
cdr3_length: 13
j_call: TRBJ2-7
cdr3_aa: CASRTSIAYEQYF
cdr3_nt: TGTGCCAGCAGAACTAGCATCGCCTACGAGCAGTACTTC

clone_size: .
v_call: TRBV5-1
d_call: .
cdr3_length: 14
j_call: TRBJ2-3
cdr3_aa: CASSWGDSTDTQYF
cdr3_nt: TGCGCCAGCAGCTGGGGGGACAGCACAGATACGCAGTATTTT

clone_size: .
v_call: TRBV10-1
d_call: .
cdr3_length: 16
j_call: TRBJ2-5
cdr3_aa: CASSESMSPYKETQYF
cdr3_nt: TGCGCCAGCAGTGAGTCGATGTCCCCCTATAAGGAGACCCAGTACTTC

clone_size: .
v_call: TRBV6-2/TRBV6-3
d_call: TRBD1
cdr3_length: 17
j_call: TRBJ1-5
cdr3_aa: CASSKTKPGTGVQPQHF
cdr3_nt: TGTGCCAGTAGTAAGACGAAACCCGGGACAGGGGTTCAGCCCCAGCATTTT

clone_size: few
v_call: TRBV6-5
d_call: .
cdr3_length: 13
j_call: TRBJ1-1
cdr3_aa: CASHSRMNTEAFF
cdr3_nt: TGTGCCAGCCATTCCAGAATGAACACTGAAGCTTTCTTT

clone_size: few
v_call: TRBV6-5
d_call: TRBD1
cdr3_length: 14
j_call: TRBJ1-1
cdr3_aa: CASRGGQGNTEAFF
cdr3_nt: TGTGCCAGCAGGGGGGGACAGGGGAACACTGAAGCTTTCTTT

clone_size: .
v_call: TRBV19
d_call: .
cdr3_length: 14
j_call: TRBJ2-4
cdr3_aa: CASSIAGDKNIQYF
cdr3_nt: TGTGCCAGTAGTATAGCAGGGGACAAAAACATTCAGTACTTC

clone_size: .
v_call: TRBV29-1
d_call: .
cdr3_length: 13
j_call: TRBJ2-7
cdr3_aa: CSVVRDTTYEQYF
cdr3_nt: TGCAGCGTTGTAAGGGACACTACGTACGAGCAGTACTTC

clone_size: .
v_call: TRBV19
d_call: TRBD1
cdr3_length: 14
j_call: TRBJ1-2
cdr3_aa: CASSPGTANYGYTF
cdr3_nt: TGTGCCAGTAGTCCGGGGACAGCTAACTATGGCTACACCTTC

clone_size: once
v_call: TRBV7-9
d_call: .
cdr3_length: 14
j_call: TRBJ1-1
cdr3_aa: CASSLARGPAGAFF
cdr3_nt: TGTGCCAGCAGCTTAGCGCGTGGCCCAGCCGGGGCTTTCTTT

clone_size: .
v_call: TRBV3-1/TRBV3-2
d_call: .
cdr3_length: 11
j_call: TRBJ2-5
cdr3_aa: CASSHGETQYF
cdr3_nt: TGTGCCAGCAGCCACGGAGAGACCCAGTACTTC

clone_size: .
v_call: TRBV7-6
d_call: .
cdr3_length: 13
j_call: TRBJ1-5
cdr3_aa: CASSADQWQPQHF
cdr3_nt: TGTGCCAGCAGCGCAGATCAGTGGCAGCCCCAGCATTTT

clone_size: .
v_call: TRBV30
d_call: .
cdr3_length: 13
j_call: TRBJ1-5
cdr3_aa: CAWSGGRGQPQHF
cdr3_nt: TGTGCCTGGAGCGGGGGGCGCGGGCAGCCCCAGCATTTT

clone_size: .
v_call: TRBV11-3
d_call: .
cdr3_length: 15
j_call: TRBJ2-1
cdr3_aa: CASSLGGLNVNEQFF
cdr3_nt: TGTGCCAGCAGCTTGGGCGGGCTTAACGTGAATGAGCAGTTCTTC

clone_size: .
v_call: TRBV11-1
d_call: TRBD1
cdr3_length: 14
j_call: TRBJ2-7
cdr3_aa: CASSTDRAFYEQYF
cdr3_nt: TGTGCCAGCAGCACTGACAGGGCGTTCTACGAGCAGTACTTC

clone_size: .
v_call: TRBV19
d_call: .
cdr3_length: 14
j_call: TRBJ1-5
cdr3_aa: CASSKYSLNQPQHF
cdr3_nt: TGTGCCAGTAGCAAATACAGTCTCAATCAGCCCCAGCATTTT

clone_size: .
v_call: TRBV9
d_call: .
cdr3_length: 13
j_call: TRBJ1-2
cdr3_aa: CASSVVGGRGYTF
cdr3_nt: TGTGCCAGCAGCGTAGTTGGGGGGAGAGGCTACACCTTC

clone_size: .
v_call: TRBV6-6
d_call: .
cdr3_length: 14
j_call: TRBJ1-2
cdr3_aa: CASSYKGDRDGYTF
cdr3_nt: TGTGCCAGCAGTTACAAGGGAGATCGAGATGGCTACACCTTC

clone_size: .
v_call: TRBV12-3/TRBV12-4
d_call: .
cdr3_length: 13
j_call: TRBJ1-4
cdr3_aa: CASSREGREKLFF
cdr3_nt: TGTGCCAGCAGTCGGGAGGGCAGGGAAAAACTGTTTTTT

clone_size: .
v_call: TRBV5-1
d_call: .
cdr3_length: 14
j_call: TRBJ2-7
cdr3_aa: CASSLMTSSYEQYF
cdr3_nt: TGCGCCAGCAGCTTAATGACTAGTTCCTACGAGCAGTACTTC

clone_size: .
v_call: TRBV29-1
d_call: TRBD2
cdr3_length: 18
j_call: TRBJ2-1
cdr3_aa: CSVQGGTSGKWEHNEQFF
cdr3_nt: TGCAGCGTTCAAGGTGGGACTAGCGGGAAATGGGAGCACAATGAGCAGTTCTTC

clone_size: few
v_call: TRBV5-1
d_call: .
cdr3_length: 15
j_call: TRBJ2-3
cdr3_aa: CASTPGGGGTDTQYF
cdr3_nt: TGCGCCAGCACCCCTGGTGGAGGGGGCACAGATACGCAGTATTTT

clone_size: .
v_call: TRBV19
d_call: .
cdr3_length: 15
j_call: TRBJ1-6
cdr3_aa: CASSIEAGLNSPLHF
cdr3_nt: TGTGCCAGTAGTATAGAGGCAGGCTTGAATTCACCCCTCCACTTT

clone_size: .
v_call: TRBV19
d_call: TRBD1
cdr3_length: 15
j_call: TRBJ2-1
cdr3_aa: CASSMWTGVHNEQFF
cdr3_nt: TGTGCCAGTAGTATGTGGACAGGGGTTCACAATGAGCAGTTCTTC

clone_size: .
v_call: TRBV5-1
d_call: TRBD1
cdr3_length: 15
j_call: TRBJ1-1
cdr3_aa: CASSQDRGPRGEAFF
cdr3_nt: TGCGCCAGCAGCCAGGACAGGGGTCCGAGGGGTGAAGCTTTCTTT

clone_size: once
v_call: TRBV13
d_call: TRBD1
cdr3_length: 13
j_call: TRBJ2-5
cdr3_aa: CASSQTGGETQYF
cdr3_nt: TGTGCCAGCAGCCAGACAGGGGGAGAGACCCAGTACTTC

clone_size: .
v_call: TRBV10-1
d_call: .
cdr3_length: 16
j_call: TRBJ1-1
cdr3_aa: CASTLWTSGERTEAFF
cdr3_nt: TGCGCCAGCACCTTATGGACATCCGGCGAGAGGACTGAAGCTTTCTTT

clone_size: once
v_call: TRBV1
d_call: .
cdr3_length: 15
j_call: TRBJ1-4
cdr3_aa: CTSSQGSGVDEKLFF
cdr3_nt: TGCACCAGCAGCCAAGGGTCAGGGGTGGATGAAAAACTGTTTTTT

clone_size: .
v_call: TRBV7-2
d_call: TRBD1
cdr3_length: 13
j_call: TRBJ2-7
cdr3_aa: CASSADRGYEQYF
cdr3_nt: TGTGCCAGCAGCGCCGACAGGGGTTACGAGCAGTACTTC